This T cell receptor beta chain was captured in a study of blood T cell repertoires in COVID-19. Study at large: Some COVID-19 samples were acute and others convalescent; all came from the United States, Italy and Spain. T cells, B-cell-depleted T cells, or PBMCs supplied cDNA or gDNA.

Original handling: The authors estimated nucleated cell counts from reference gene primer amplification. TCRdb keeps only in-frame clones here, not all; method: immunoSEQ multiplex PCR. For V, J and clone size, that table is used; D and trimming come from the DNA. The sample carries around 89,000 clones, around 88% recorded once. The CDR3 extends over 14 amino acids. Germline V gene sequence: CDR1 LNHDA, CDR2 SQIVND (reference sequence). Trimming removed 3 bases from V and 5 bases from J, with 10 bases in between. This TCR came from a man aged 60-69 years with acute or convalescent COVID-19. V usage is TRBV19 and J usage is TRBJ1-4, with D possibly being TRBD1 (5 bases). The sample taken for sequencing was peripheral blood. The CDR3 DNA is TGTGCCAGTAGTATGGTGGGGGGAAATGAAAAACTGTTTTTT. It codes for CASSMVGGNEKLFF. Looking up the rest from reference TRBV19 and TRBJ1-4 gives the full variable domain: DGGITQSPKYLFRKEGQNVTLSCEQNLNHDAMYWYRQDPGQGLRLIYYSQIVNDFQKGDIAEGYSVSREKKESFPLTVTSAQKNPTAFYLCASSMVGGNEKLFFGSGTQLSVL.